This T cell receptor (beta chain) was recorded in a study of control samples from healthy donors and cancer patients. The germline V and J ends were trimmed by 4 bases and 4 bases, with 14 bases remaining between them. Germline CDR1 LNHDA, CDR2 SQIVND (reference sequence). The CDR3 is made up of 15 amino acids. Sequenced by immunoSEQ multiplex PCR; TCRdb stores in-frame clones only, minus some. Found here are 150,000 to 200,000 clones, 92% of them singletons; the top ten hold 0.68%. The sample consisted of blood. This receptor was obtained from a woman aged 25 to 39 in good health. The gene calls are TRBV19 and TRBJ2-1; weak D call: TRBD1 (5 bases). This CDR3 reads CASSTSGSSYNEQFF. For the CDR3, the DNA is TGTGCCAGTAGTACCTCAGGGTCGTCGTACAATGAGCAGTTCTTC.